This is a list of T cell receptor beta chains from one sample in a study of STAT5B mutations in CD4+ large granular lymphocyte leukemia. TCRdb keeps only in-frame clones here, not all; method: immunoSEQ multiplex PCR. The table lists about 35,000 clones, roughly two thirds of them singletons, with 1.5% to 2% in the top ten. The source material was CD4+ T cells from blood buffy coats. The receptors here all came from a human donor in good health. CDR3s leave out the opening cysteine and the closing phenylalanine or tryptophan. The order of the fields is J gene, V gene, CDR3 length, CDR3 protein.

>TRBJ2-4|TRBV9|13
ASSVTGLAKNIQY
>TRBJ1-6|TRBV5-6|11
ASSQGAQSPLH
>TRBJ2-1|TRBV9|13
ASSVDPGAGNEQF
>TRBJ1-2|TRBV7-3|11
ASSPGLGEGYT
>TRBJ1-4|TRBV4-2|10
ASSQDREKLF
>TRBJ2-6|TRBV6-1|13
ASSESSLGANVLT
>TRBJ2-1|TRBV11-3|13
ASSALGVPQQEQF
>TRBJ1-1|TRBV7-3|16
ASSRVGGGTVRNTEAF
>TRBJ1-1|TRBV4-2|15
ASSHTYTGDRKTEAF
>TRBJ1-1|TRBV9|15
ASSVGLRGIKGTEAF
>TRBJ1-2|TRBV7-2|11
ASSPGTANGYT
>TRBJ2-5|TRBV5-1|12
ASSLEGGGGAQY
>TRBJ1-4|TRBV19|15
ASSKTRGPATNEKLF
>TRBJ1-1|TRBV6-5|12
ASRELTANTEAF
>TRBJ2-3|TRBV6-6|13
ASSQSGGGTDTQY
>TRBJ1-1|TRBV19|11
ASSITGVREAF
>TRBJ2-3|TRBV14|12
ASSQGQASNTQY
>TRBJ1-1|TRBV18|16
ASSPRFRGGPGDTEAF
>TRBJ2-1|TRBV4-1|14
ASSQSRSGGSGEQF
>TRBJ1-1|TRBV5-1|10
ASSGGGTEAF
>TRBJ1-5|TRBV2|11
ASSDLVGRPQH
>TRBJ1-5|TRBV19|13
ASSIRRTRDQPQH
>TRBJ2-7|TRBV7-9|13
ASSAGLANSYEQY
>TRBJ1-4|TRBV6-5|10
ASGIRGEKLF
>TRBJ2-1|TRBV7-9|12
ASSLGTTYNEQF
>TRBJ2-7|TRBV10-3|9
ASQGGYEQY
>TRBJ1-6|TRBV7-9|11
ASSLTQDSPLH
>TRBJ1-1|TRBV7-9|10
ASSRGDTEAF
>TRBJ1-1|TRBV18|13
ASSPVTGKNTEAF
>TRBJ1-1|TRBV5-1|12
ASSSTPTSTEAF
>TRBJ2-6|TRBV5-4|13
ASSSTLRGANVLT
>TRBJ1-5|TRBV4-3|12
ASSQGARNQPQH
>TRBJ1-2|TRBV7-6|14
AISRTGPQSNYGYT
>TRBJ2-7|TRBV4-3|13
ASSQEGAGTYEQY
>TRBJ1-1|TRBV14|12
ASRPGGANTEAF
>TRBJ1-1|TRBV18|13
ASSPTPSVNTEAF
>TRBJ1-6|TRBV7-2|13
ASSMGGTEDSPLH
>TRBJ2-5|TRBV7-2|12
ASSLWGREETQY
>TRBJ2-3|TRBV10-3|12
AISAEKSTDTQY
>TRBJ2-3|TRBV7-3|13
ASSLRQGGPDTQY